A selection of T cell receptor beta chains follows, all from one sample in a study of blood T cells in healthy people across ages. MiXCR, run by TCRdb on the 5' RACE reads, gives a single entry per CDR3 protein. The table lists roughly 720,000 distinct CDR3 sequences, about 55% of them singletons, with about two fifths in the top ten. The sequencing sample was made of blood. The source of these receptors is a man at least 80 years old in good health. Each CDR3 is given with its conserved first and last residue. The order of the fields is D gene, clone size, V gene, CDR3 length, J gene, CDR3 protein, CDR3 DNA. D genes are given only for firm matches. Clone size is not always given. Where it is, it says once, few, many or a class for expanded clones.

d_call: TRBD1; clone_size: few; v_call: TRBV12-3/TRBV12-4; cdr3_length: 14; j_call: TRBJ2-7; cdr3_aa: CASSRRTGLYEQYF; cdr3_nt: TGTGCCAGCAGTCGTCGGACAGGGCTCTACGAGCAGTACTTC
d_call: -; clone_size: -; v_call: TRBV9; cdr3_length: 14; j_call: TRBJ2-2; cdr3_aa: CASSVVQGSGELFF; cdr3_nt: TGTGCCAGCAGCGTAGTCCAGGGTTCCGGGGAGCTGTTTTTT
d_call: -; clone_size: -; v_call: TRBV12-5; cdr3_length: 14; j_call: TRBJ1-2; cdr3_aa: CASGLAGLRYGYTF; cdr3_nt: TGTGCTAGTGGTTTGGCCGGGTTACGGTATGGCTACACCTTC
d_call: -; clone_size: -; v_call: TRBV27; cdr3_length: 15; j_call: TRBJ2-7; cdr3_aa: CASSFHRDMPYEQYF; cdr3_nt: TGTGCCAGCAGTTTTCACCGGGACATGCCCTACGAGCAGTACTTC
d_call: TRBD2; clone_size: -; v_call: TRBV12-3/TRBV12-4; cdr3_length: 16; j_call: TRBJ2-7; cdr3_aa: CASSLRAVSGAYEQYF; cdr3_nt: TGTGCCAGCAGTTTAAGGGCGGTAAGCGGGGCCTACGAGCAGTACTTC
d_call: -; clone_size: -; v_call: TRBV20-1; cdr3_length: 11; j_call: TRBJ2-7; cdr3_aa: CSARRTDEQYF; cdr3_nt: TGCAGTGCCAGAAGGACGGACGAGCAGTACTTC
d_call: -; clone_size: -; v_call: TRBV15; cdr3_length: 14; j_call: TRBJ2-1; cdr3_aa: CATSRDAPNHEQFF; cdr3_nt: TGTGCCACCAGCAGAGACGCCCCAAATCATGAGCAGTTCTTC
d_call: TRBD1; clone_size: -; v_call: TRBV7-9; cdr3_length: 16; j_call: TRBJ2-2; cdr3_aa: CASSSSGTGNTGELFF; cdr3_nt: TGTGCCAGCAGTTCCTCCGGGACAGGGAACACCGGGGAGCTGTTTTTT
d_call: -; clone_size: -; v_call: TRBV6-2/TRBV6-3; cdr3_length: 14; j_call: TRBJ2-1; cdr3_aa: CASRIGGTYNEQFF; cdr3_nt: TGTGCCAGCAGGATCGGCGGAACCTACAATGAGCAGTTCTTC
d_call: TRBD2; clone_size: -; v_call: TRBV6-4; cdr3_length: 16; j_call: TRBJ2-7; cdr3_aa: CASSDPGLARPYEQYF; cdr3_nt: TGTGCCAGCAGTGACCCCGGACTAGCGAGACCCTACGAGCAGTACTTC
d_call: -; clone_size: few; v_call: TRBV20-1; cdr3_length: 14; j_call: TRBJ2-7; cdr3_aa: CSAPEQGGTYEQYF; cdr3_nt: TGCAGTGCTCCCGAGCAGGGGGGAACCTACGAGCAGTACTTC
d_call: -; clone_size: -; v_call: TRBV4-1; cdr3_length: 17; j_call: TRBJ1-5; cdr3_aa: CASSQGARGLGNQPQHF; cdr3_nt: TGCGCCAGCAGCCAAGGAGCCAGGGGCCTTGGCAATCAGCCCCAGCATTTT
d_call: TRBD1; clone_size: once; v_call: TRBV5-1; cdr3_length: 14; j_call: TRBJ2-3; cdr3_aa: CASSWTGRTDTQYF; cdr3_nt: TGCGCCAGCAGCTGGACAGGGCGGACAGATACGCAGTATTTT
d_call: -; clone_size: -; v_call: TRBV20-1; cdr3_length: 15; j_call: TRBJ2-5; cdr3_aa: CSATGDRPTGLKQYF; cdr3_nt: TGCAGTGCTACCGGAGACAGGCCCACGGGTTTAAAGCAGTACTTC
d_call: TRBD2; clone_size: -; v_call: TRBV20-1; cdr3_length: 15; j_call: TRBJ2-7; cdr3_aa: CSAESREDGFYEQYF; cdr3_nt: TGCAGTGCAGAATCACGGGAGGACGGTTTCTACGAGCAGTACTTC
d_call: -; clone_size: few; v_call: TRBV11-2; cdr3_length: 19; j_call: TRBJ2-1; cdr3_aa: CASSLDQQAIGRYGNEQFF; cdr3_nt: TGTGCCAGCAGCTTAGATCAACAGGCTATTGGTCGGTATGGGAATGAGCAGTTCTTC
d_call: TRBD1; clone_size: once; v_call: TRBV5-1; cdr3_length: 16; j_call: TRBJ2-2; cdr3_aa: CASSPAGQGDTGELFF; cdr3_nt: TGCGCCAGCAGCCCGGCGGGACAGGGCGACACCGGGGAGCTGTTTTTT
d_call: -; clone_size: -; v_call: TRBV3-1; cdr3_length: 18; j_call: TRBJ2-3; cdr3_aa: CASSQDAPRGGFADTQYF; cdr3_nt: TGTGCCAGCAGCCAAGATGCTCCTAGGGGGGGCTTCGCAGATACGCAGTATTTT
d_call: -; clone_size: -; v_call: TRBV29-1; cdr3_length: 12; j_call: TRBJ1-2; cdr3_aa: CSVEGQWTGYTF; cdr3_nt: TGCAGCGTTGAAGGACAGTGGACGGGCTACACCTTC
d_call: TRBD2; clone_size: few; v_call: TRBV6-1; cdr3_length: 16; j_call: TRBJ2-4; cdr3_aa: CASSDSGRGAKNIQYF; cdr3_nt: TGTGCCAGCAGTGATAGCGGGAGGGGGGCCAAAAACATTCAGTACTTC